The 26 T cell receptor beta chains reported below all come from one sample, sequenced in a study of blood T cells in healthy people across ages. A sample-barcoded 5' primer and a J-beta primer mix were used in a second PCR of about 7 to 12 cycles. TCRdb processed the 5' RACE reads anew with MiXCR; each CDR3 protein has one entry. The data show 500,000 to 550,000 distinct CDR3 sequences, around 24% seen once. This sample also belongs to another study, concerning T cells of mothers and their children.

The sequencing sample was made of blood. The receptors derive from a boy younger than 18 in good health.

This chain uses TRBV11-1 with TRBJ1-2, with D possibly being TRBD1 (5 bases). CDR1 is SGHAT, CDR2 FQDESV, per germline (reference sequence). V lost 5 bases and J lost 5, with 18 bases in between. There are 15 residues in the CDR3. As DNA, the CDR3 is TGTGCCAGCAGCCTCATGGCAGGGCAGATATATGGCTACACCTTC. This sequence encodes CASSLMAGQIYGYTF.

This rearrangement joins TRBV6-6 to TRBJ1-2; no definite D call. This CDR3 is built from 13 residues. Germline values: CDR1 MNHNY, CDR2 SVGAGI (reference sequence). V was shortened by 11 bases and J by 1 base, with 14 bases between the two germline ends. CDR3 bases: TGTGCCTCCTCCGTAGGGAGTAACTATGGCTACACCTTC. It encodes CASSVGSNYGYTF.

This clonotype was counted only a few times. The chain is built from TRBV29-1 and TRBJ2-2, with 8 bases matching TRBD1. CDR1 and CDR2 from the germline V gene are SQVTM and ANQGSEA. After removal of 5 bases from V and 5 bases from J, the junction contained 10 bases not matched to a gene. The CDR3 runs 15 residues. In nucleotides, the CDR3 is TGCAGCGTTCAGGGGGCGGAGAAGATAACCGGGGAGCTGTTTTTT. Protein sequence: CSVQGAEKITGELFF.

The sample holds one count of this clonotype. This chain connects TRBV4-3 to TRBJ2-7, with 8 nucleotides matching TRBD1. Germline V gene lookup returns CDR1 LGHNA and CDR2 YSLEER. The length of the CDR3 is 14 residues. V lost 2 bases to trimming and J lost 4 bases; unmatched junction nucleotides: 4. CDR3 nucleotides: TGCGCCAGCAGCCAAACAACAGGGGGGTACGAGCAGTACTTC. Translated, it gives CASSQTTGGYEQYF.

The V and J genes are TRBV6-6 and TRBJ2-7, with D unclear. This CDR3 is built from 15 residues. With 0 bases removed from V and 2 bases from J, the gap between germline ends came to 11 bases. Germline values: CDR1 MNHNY, CDR2 SVGAGI (reference sequence). DNA of the CDR3: TGTGCCAGCAGTTACTCCTCCCCTGTGGCCTACGAGCAGTACTTC. As protein: CASSYSSPVAYEQYF.

The chain links TRBV2 to TRBJ2-7; TRBD1 matches 8 bases. Germline CDR1 and CDR2: SNHLY and FYNNEI. V trimming: 6 bases; J trimming: 4 bases; junction bases outside the gene matches: 8. This CDR3 comprises 14 residues. The CDR3 loop reads CASRGTGTAYEQYF. CDR3 nucleotides: TGTGCCAGCAGAGGGACAGGAACGGCATACGAGCAGTACTTC.

The table lists this clonotype with a few counts. The chain has TRBV27 and TRBJ1-6; the D is unclear. The CDR3 is 13 residues long. In germline, CDR1 is MNHEY, CDR2 SMNVEV (reference sequence). Trimming took off 2 bases at V and 9 bases at J, with 8 bases between the two ends. CDR3 sequence (DNA): TGTGCCAGCAGTTTACACAGTTTTTCACCCCTCCACTTT. Protein sequence: CASSLHSFSPLHF.

The chain is built from TRBV28 and TRBJ2-1; D gene ambiguous. Germline V gene data show CDR1 as MDHEN and CDR2 as SYDVKM. The V end lost 2 bases, the J end lost 5 bases, and 7 bases lay between the germline ends. The CDR3 has 13 residues. CDR3 sequence: CASSLARDNEQFF. The CDR3, as DNA: TGTGCCAGCAGTTTAGCAAGGGACAATGAGCAGTTCTTC.

In DNA form, the CDR3 reads TGTGCCAGCAGCGCGGGACAGGGTATCGACAATGAGCAGTTCTTC. This encodes CASSAGQGIDNEQFF. The chain joins TRBV9 to TRBJ2-1, with TRBD1 identical over 9 bases. The CDR3 spans 15 residues. From germline, CDR1 is SGDLS and CDR2 YYNGEE. V was pared by 3 bases and J by 5 bases, with 6 bases of the junction left unmatched.

The chain recombines TRBV2 with TRBJ1-4; the match to TRBD1 covers 7 bases. The CDR3 is 13 amino acids. CDR1 SNHLY and CDR2 FYNNEI come from the germline V gene. J lost 8 bases, V lost 11 bases, and 11 bases had no gene match. The CDR3 is CAGIRGSEEKLFF. The DNA for the CDR3 is TGTGCCGGAATCAGGGGGAGTGAAGAAAAACTGTTTTTT.

This clonotype was seen just once. The chain carries TRBV20-1 and TRBJ1-3; 10 bases align to TRBD1. The germline V gene encodes CDR1 DFQATT and CDR2 SNEGSKA (reference sequence). V was clipped by 0 bases and J by 2 bases; unmatched bases: 1. The length of the CDR3 is 15 residues. The CDR3 nucleotides read TGCAGTGCTAGAGAGACAGGGGGCGCTGGAAACACCATATATTTT. It codes for CSARETGGAGNTIYF.

The chain links TRBV6-2 or TRBV6-3 to TRBJ2-7, with TRBD1 as a possible D gene (5 bases). Near its end, the DNA agrees better with TRBJ2-5, so the J call may be wrong. Germline CDR1 reads MNHEY; CDR2 reads SVGEGT. This CDR3 is 15 amino acids long. This chain's CDR3 is CASSRYVRVRETQYF. In DNA form, the CDR3 reads TGTGCCAGCAGTCGGTATGTCAGGGTCCGGGAGACCCAGTACTTC.

Many counts were recorded for this clonotype. V and J are TRBV28 and TRBJ1-2; perhaps TRBD1 as D (6 bases). This CDR3 is 12 amino acids long. V dropped 6 bases and J dropped 4 bases, with 9 bases sitting between them. CDR1 and CDR2 from the germline V gene are MDHEN and SYDVKM. CDR3 coding DNA: TGTGCCAGCAGCTTGACAGGCTATGGCTACACCTTC. Translating it yields CASSLTGYGYTF.

This clonotype was observed a handful of times. This chain uses TRBV5-5 with TRBJ1-1; perhaps TRBD1 as D (5 bases). Germline CDR1 and CDR2: SGHKS and YYEKEE (reference sequence). V gave up 1 base and J gave up 3 bases, with 13 bases separating them. The CDR3 sequence is 15 residues long. The CDR3, as DNA: TGTGCCAGCAGCTTGCACAGGCTGGGGTACACTGAAGCTTTCTTT. Translated: CASSLHRLGYTEAFF. Filled out from reference TRBV5-5 and TRBJ1-1, the complete variable domain reads DAGVTQSPTHLIKTRGQQVTLRCSPISGHKSVSWYQQVLGQGPQFIFQYYEKEERGRGNFPDRFSARQFPNYSSELNVNALLLGDSALYLCASSLHRLGYTEAFFGQGTRLTVV.

This clonotype was seen at least ten times. The chain carries TRBV7-3 and TRBJ2-6; possible D gene TRBD2, 5 bases. The V gene lost 5 bases and the J gene lost 3 bases, with 17 bases spanning the gap. This CDR3 has 17 amino acids. CDR1 and CDR2 from the germline V gene are SGHTA and FQGTGA. CDR3: CASSRFGDGVGANVLTF. The DNA for the CDR3 is TGTGCCAGCAGCCGATTCGGTGACGGGGTTGGGGCCAACGTCCTGACTTTC. Full variable domain (missing parts from reference TRBV7-3 and TRBJ2-6): GAGVSQTPSNKVTEKGKYVELRCDPISGHTALYWYRQSLGQGPEFLIYFQGTGAADDSGLPNDRFFAVRPEGSVSTLKIQRTERGDSAVYLCASSRFGDGVGANVLTFGAGSRLTVL.

This rearrangement joins TRBV6-2 or TRBV6-3 to TRBJ2-1, with 9 bases aligning to TRBD1. The CDR3 totals 13 residues. Trimming took 7 bases from V and 9 from J; bases not matched to a gene: 7. Germline V gene sequence: CDR1 MNHEY, CDR2 SVGEGT. CDR3: CASIMGQGGEQFF. The DNA of the CDR3 is TGTGCCAGCATTATGGGACAGGGAGGTGAGCAGTTCTTC.

The chain joins TRBV7-2 to TRBJ1-5, with D uncertain. Germline loops: CDR1 SGHTA, CDR2 FQGNSA. Trimming cost V 0 bases and J 2 bases, with 11 bases left between them. The CDR3 has 16 amino acids. This CDR3 is CASSLAGYGGNQPQHF. CDR3 in DNA: TGTGCCAGCAGCTTAGCGGGGTACGGGGGCAATCAGCCCCAGCATTTT.

This chain joins TRBV7-8 and TRBJ1-4; D is uncertain. Deletions cut 4 bases from V and 0 bases from J, with 9 bases between. The CDR3 is 15 amino acids. Germline values: CDR1 SGHVS, CDR2 FQNEAQ. CDR3 coding DNA: TGTGCCAGCAGCTCCTACACCGCAACTAATGAAAAACTGTTTTTT. Translation: CASSSYTATNEKLFF.

V is TRBV12-5 and J is TRBJ2-1, with 8 bases fitting TRBD1. V gave up 0 bases and J gave up 7 bases; unmatched junction bases: 11. The germline V gene has CDR1 LGHNT and CDR2 FRNRAP. The CDR3 totals 17 residues. Here the CDR3 reads CASGLVVQGEHGNEQFF. CDR3 bases: TGTGCTAGTGGTTTGGTCGTACAGGGGGAGCACGGGAATGAGCAGTTCTTC.

The V and J genes are TRBV28 and TRBJ1-4; 7 bases line up with TRBD1. Germline CDR1 MDHEN, CDR2 SYDVKM. This CDR3 region has 12 residues. Trimming took 2 bases from V and 15 from J; bases not matched to a gene: 6. This chain's CDR3 is CASSLGVTGLFF. Here the CDR3 DNA reads TGTGCCAGCAGTTTAGGTGTGACAGGGTTGTTTTTT.

This clonotype came up a few times. The chain joins TRBV7-2 to TRBJ1-4; D is possibly TRBD1 (6 bases). The CDR3 is made up of 15 amino acids. Germline V gives CDR1 SGHTA, CDR2 FQGNSA. Trimming shortened V by 6 bases and J by 2 bases, and 13 bases separated the two germline ends. Here the CDR3 DNA reads TGTGCCAGCAGTATCAGGGGAGCCACTAATGAAAAACTGTTTTTT. This translates into CASSIRGATNEKLFF.

The V and J genes are TRBV14 and TRBJ2-2; TRBD1 might be the D (5 bases). The V end lost 3 bases, the J end lost 3 bases, and 14 bases lay between the germline ends. The CDR3 spans 16 residues. The germline CDR1 and CDR2 sequences are SGHDN and FVKESK. CDR3 in amino acids: CASSQLTGKDTGELFF. CDR3 in DNA: TGTGCCAGCAGCCAGTTAACAGGAAAAGACACCGGGGAGCTGTTTTTT.

This sequence joins TRBV10-3 and TRBJ2-7, with 11 positions matching TRBD2. The CDR3 spans 19 residues. V was pared by 2 bases and J by 7 bases, with 19 bases of the junction left unmatched. The germline gives CDR1 ENHRY, CDR2 SYGVKD. CDR3 in amino acids: CAISETELTSGGSVGEQYF. The CDR3 nucleotides are TGTGCCATCAGTGAGACGGAGTTAACTAGCGGGGGCTCAGTGGGTGAGCAGTACTTC.

V is TRBV10-2 and J is TRBJ1-1; D not certain. This CDR3 has 9 amino acids. V shed 8 bases and J shed 7 bases, with 5 bases lying between them. Germline V gives CDR1 WSHSY, CDR2 SAAADI. CDR3 bases: TGCGCCAGCGGACGTGAAGCTTTCTTT. Translated: CASGREAFF.

This clonotype has more than one count but fewer than ten. CDR3 DNA sequence: TGTGCCAGCAGCTCACCCCTAGCGGAAAGACCCTACGAGCAGTACTTC. Its protein is CASSSPLAERPYEQYF. This chain uses TRBV7-2 with TRBJ2-7; 7 nucleotides agree with TRBD2. V was pared by 4 bases and J by 2 bases, with 11 bases of the junction left unmatched. The germline V gene encodes CDR1 SGHTA and CDR2 FQGNSA. The CDR3 runs to 16 residues.

The V gene is TRBV20-1, the J gene TRBJ2-5; 7 bases fit TRBD1. V dropped 6 bases and J dropped 3; count of bases not matched to a gene: 13. The CDR3 has 15 amino acids. Germline CDR1 is DFQATT and CDR2 is SNEGSKA (reference sequence). The CDR3 spells CSAGQDRRSEETQYF. The CDR3 DNA reads TGCAGTGCCGGACAGGACAGGAGGAGTGAAGAGACCCAGTACTTC.